These 32 T cell receptor beta chains were sequenced from one sample in a study of technical replicates of blood from several donors (dated by TCRdb to about 2017). Preparation of the library involved the immunoSEQ multiplex PCR assay. Held by TCRdb, this immuneACCESS table contains in-frame sequences only and omits some clones. Under half of the omission traces to an unresolved V gene where checked; the cause of the rest is unknown. In all, the sample holds about 100,000 clones, and about 94% of those were seen once. The ten largest make up approximately 0.22% of the sample. Sample: T cells isolated from PBMCs. The source of these receptors is a human donor in good health.

This chain uses TRBV7-6 with TRBJ1-2; tentative D call: TRBD1 (5 bases). V lost 2 bases and J 8 bases, leaving 18 bases between the germline ends. The CDR3 has 15 amino acids. Germline loops: CDR1 SGHVS, CDR2 FNYEAQ. CDR3 in DNA: TGTGCCAGCAGCTTACGTTCGGGGGATCTGAGCGGCTACACCTTC. Protein product: CASSLRSGDLSGYTF.

This chain links TRBV5-5 with TRBJ1-1; 8 bases agree with TRBD1. Germline CDR1 is SGHKS and CDR2 is YYEKEE (reference sequence). V lost 3 bases and J lost 4; bases outside the gene matches: 8. The CDR3 runs to 15 residues. The CDR3 sequence: CASSWTGMGFTEAFF. In DNA form, the CDR3 reads TGTGCCAGCAGCTGGACAGGGATGGGGTTCACTGAAGCTTTCTTT.

The rearrangement uses TRBV10-3 and TRBJ2-3, with D unresolved. The CDR3 is 12 amino acids. Germline CDR1 is ENHRY and CDR2 is SYGVKD. Trimming cost V 5 bases and J 6 bases, with 9 bases left between them. The CDR3 DNA sequence: TGTGCCATCAGTAACTATGGGGATACGCAGTATTTT. Translating gives CAISNYGDTQYF.

The gene calls are TRBV5-1 and TRBJ2-5; 13 nucleotides line up with TRBD2. This CDR3 comprises 16 residues. V shed 2 bases, J shed 2 bases, and the junction held 3 bases outside the gene matches. The germline gives CDR1 SGHRS, CDR2 YFSETQ. The CDR3 nucleotides read TGCGCCAGCAGCTTCCCACTAGCGGGGGGGCAAGAGACCCAGTACTTC. Translation: CASSFPLAGGQETQYF.

CDR3 sequence (DNA): TGTGCCAGCAGTGAAGCGCTACAGGGGTATTCTGAAGCTTTCTTT. The encoded protein is CASSEALQGYSEAFF. The chain joins TRBV6-1 to TRBJ1-1, with 7 nucleotides matching TRBD1. This CDR3 is built from 15 residues. V shed 0 bases and J 6 bases; nucleotides not matched to a gene: 7. Germline loops: CDR1 MNHNS, CDR2 SASEGT.

The chain has TRBV11-2 and TRBJ2-1; D is perhaps TRBD1 (6 bases). The germline gives CDR1 SGHAT, CDR2 FQNNGV. The CDR3 extends over 16 amino acids. Trimming removed 0 bases from V and 8 bases from J, with 17 bases in between. The CDR3 loop is CASSLEMGTPLDEQFF. The CDR3 DNA is TGTGCCAGCAGCTTAGAAATGGGGACACCTCTTGATGAGCAGTTCTTC.

The CDR3 DNA sequence: TGTGCCAGCAGTGGAGTGGTGACTAGCGGAACAGGGAATGAGCAGTTCTTC. The encoded protein is CASSGVVTSGTGNEQFF. The chain employs TRBV2 and TRBJ2-1, with 9 nucleotides matching TRBD2. The CDR3 runs to 17 residues. Trimming cost V 4 bases and J 7 bases; bases outside gene matches: 14. From germline, CDR1 is SNHLY and CDR2 FYNNEI. Combining the CDR3 with reference TRBV2 and TRBJ2-1 gives the whole variable domain EPEVTQTPSHQVTQMGQEVILRCVPISNHLYFYWYRQILGQKVEFLVSFYNNEISEKSEIFDDQFSVERPDGSNFTLKIRSTKLEDSAMYFCASSGVVTSGTGNEQFFGPGTRLTVL.

This chain connects TRBV5-1 to TRBJ2-2; 7 positions match TRBD1. The CDR3 totals 12 residues. CDR1 is SGHRS, CDR2 YFSETQ, per germline. With 4 bases clipped from V and 14 bases from J, the junction kept 8 bases outside the gene matches. CDR3 amino acids: CASSQPRQGLFF. The CDR3 DNA reads as TGCGCCAGCAGCCAGCCGAGACAGGGACTGTTTTTT.

The gene calls are TRBV7-2 and TRBJ1-5; 7 nucleotides agree with TRBD1. Germline V gives CDR1 SGHTA, CDR2 FQGNSA. The CDR3 loop spans 14 amino acids. Trimming removed 3 bases from V and 6 bases from J; junction bases left unmatched: 5. The DNA of the CDR3 is TGTGCCAGCAGCTTTTTAGGGGGCACTCAGCCCCAGCATTTT. It translates to CASSFLGGTQPQHF.

The V and J genes are TRBV28 and TRBJ2-7; perhaps TRBD1 as D (6 bases). Germline V gene lookup returns CDR1 MDHEN and CDR2 SYDVKM. Trimming took off 3 bases at V and 2 bases at J, with 11 bases between the two ends. The CDR3 length is 14 residues. In DNA, the CDR3 is TGTGCCAGCAGTTTGCAGGGGATCACCTACGAGCAGTACTTC. Amino acid sequence: CASSLQGITYEQYF.

The V call is TRBV9, the J call TRBJ1-3; D possibly corresponds to TRBD1 (6 bases). CDR1 and CDR2 (germline): SGDLS, YYNGEE. The germline V and J ends were trimmed by 4 bases and 2 bases, with 10 bases remaining between them. This CDR3 spans 14 amino acids. This CDR3 is CASSYDRTGNTIYF. Here the CDR3 DNA reads TGTGCCAGCAGCTATGACAGGACTGGAAACACCATATATTTT. The whole variable domain, filled in from reference TRBV9 and TRBJ1-3, reads DSGVTQTPKHLITATGQRVTLRCSPRSGDLSVYWYQQSLDQGLQFLIQYYNGEERAKGNILERFSAQQFPDLHSELNLSSLELGDSALYFCASSYDRTGNTIYFGEGSWLTVV.

The CDR3 loop reads CASSEDLGGVETQYF. CDR3 DNA sequence: TGCGCCAGCAGCGAAGATTTGGGGGGAGTGGAGACCCAGTACTTC. V is TRBV5-1 and J is TRBJ2-5; a possible D gene is TRBD2 (6 bases). Germline V gene lookup returns CDR1 SGHRS and CDR2 YFSETQ. V shed 4 bases and J shed 5 bases, with 18 bases lying between them. The CDR3 has 15 residues.

The chain links TRBV5-4 to TRBJ2-7; the D gene is possibly TRBD2 (6 bases). V lost 4 bases to trimming and J lost 1 base, with 9 bases between them. The CDR3 is 13 amino acids. Germline CDR1 is SGHNT and CDR2 is YYREEE (reference sequence). The CDR3: CASSRRGSYEQYF. In nucleotides, the CDR3 is TGTGCCAGCAGCCGACGGGGGTCCTACGAGCAGTACTTC.

The V gene is TRBV29-1, the J gene TRBJ2-1; 7 bases are shared with TRBD2. Losses at the gene ends were 6 bases for V and 0 bases for J; bases not matched to a gene: 5. CDR3 size: 14 residues. The germline CDR1 and CDR2 sequences are SQVTM and ANQGSEA. The CDR3: CSVRGGVSYNEQFF. CDR3 nucleotide sequence: TGCAGCGTCCGCGGGGGAGTCTCCTACAATGAGCAGTTCTTC.

J is TRBJ1-5 and V is TRBV9; D call uncertain. The CDR3 is 12 amino acids. Trimming stripped 4 bases from V and 5 bases from J, with 7 bases between. Germline loops: CDR1 SGDLS, CDR2 YYNGEE. The CDR3 spells CASSQNDQPQHF. The CDR3 nucleotides are TGTGCCAGCAGCCAGAATGATCAGCCCCAGCATTTT.

The chain combines TRBV6-1 with TRBJ1-6; D unclear. This CDR3 comprises 15 residues. V was shortened by 0 bases and J by 11 bases, with 14 bases between the two germline ends. CDR1 is MNHNS and CDR2 is SASEGT in the germline V gene. The CDR3 protein is CASSEAWSSAPPLHF. The CDR3 DNA sequence: TGTGCCAGCAGTGAAGCGTGGAGTTCGGCTCCACCCCTCCACTTT.

This chain joins TRBV9 and TRBJ2-7; 7 bases line up with TRBD1. In germline, CDR1 is SGDLS, CDR2 YYNGEE. The V gene end was trimmed by 4 bases and the J gene end by 5 bases; junction bases not matched to a gene: 9. This CDR3 region has 14 residues. The CDR3 nucleotides are TGTGCCAGCAGCCCTCTGACAGGGATAAACGAGCAGTACTTC. Protein: CASSPLTGINEQYF.

This clone has a count of ten or more. The sample carries other DNA sequences with the same CDR3. This chain joins TRBV19 and TRBJ2-7; 7 bases map to TRBD2. The CDR3 is 15 residues long. After removal of 4 bases from V and 2 bases from J, the junction contained 8 bases not matched to a gene. Germline V gene lookup returns CDR1 LNHDA and CDR2 SQIVND (reference sequence). This CDR3 is CASSTAAGRTYEQYF. CDR3 DNA sequence: TGTGCCAGTAGTACCGCAGCGGGACGAACCTACGAGCAGTACTTC.

This sequence joins TRBV28 and TRBJ1-1; no clear D gene. Trimming took off 6 bases at V and 6 bases at J, with 20 bases between the two ends. The CDR3 is 15 amino acids. Germline-derived CDR1 and CDR2 are MDHEN and SYDVKM. CDR3 in DNA: TGTGCCAGCAGGCGACCTGGTTCGAGGAGGGCTGAAGCTTTCTTT. This codes for CASRRPGSRRAEAFF. Full variable domain (rest looked up from reference TRBV28 and TRBJ1-1): DVKVTQSSRYLVKRTGEKVFLECVQDMDHENMFWYRQDPGLGLRLIYFSYDVKMKEKGDIPEGYSVSREKKERFSLILESASTNQTSMYLCASRRPGSRRAEAFFGQGTRLTVV.

The chain combines TRBV10-3 with TRBJ2-7, with D unclear. Germline V gene sequence: CDR1 ENHRY, CDR2 SYGVKD. This CDR3 is 14 amino acids long. V lost 2 bases and J lost 3, with 11 bases in between. Written as DNA, the CDR3 is TGTGCCATCAGTGAGAGATATTCGAGCTACGAGCAGTACTTC. Protein sequence: CAISERYSSYEQYF.

This clone was recorded only once. This chain links TRBV2 with TRBJ2-2; 7 positions match TRBD1. The germline CDR1 and CDR2 sequences are SNHLY and FYNNEI. The CDR3 is 14 amino acids. Losses at the gene ends were 7 bases for V and 6 bases for J; bases not matched to a gene: 8. The CDR3 loop reads CASNPGGSSGELFF. The CDR3 bases are TGTGCCAGCAACCCAGGGGGAAGTTCCGGGGAGCTGTTTTTT. The full variable domain, in which reference TRBV2 and TRBJ2-2 provide the parts outside the CDR3, is EPEVTQTPSHQVTQMGQEVILRCVPISNHLYFYWYRQILGQKVEFLVSFYNNEISEKSEIFDDQFSVERPDGSNFTLKIRSTKLEDSAMYFCASNPGGSSGELFFGEGSRLTVL.

The rearrangement links TRBV6-6 to TRBJ2-1, with a weak D call TRBD1 (5 bases). The CDR3 extends over 14 amino acids. Per germline, CDR1 MNHNY and CDR2 SVGAGI (reference sequence). V dropped 5 bases and J dropped 6 bases, with 14 bases sitting between them. The CDR3 loop is CASSQHTGSNEQFF. The CDR3 DNA reads TGTGCCAGCAGTCAGCACACAGGTTCCAATGAGCAGTTCTTC.

CDR3 residues: CSVSTGRTNEKLFF. The CDR3, as DNA: TGCAGCGTTTCCACGGGTCGGACTAATGAAAAACTGTTTTTT. The chain couples TRBV29-1 to TRBJ1-4; D is unresolved. The V end lost 5 bases, the J end lost 2 bases, and 12 bases lay between the germline ends. CDR1 is SQVTM and CDR2 is ANQGSEA in the germline V gene. The CDR3 runs 14 residues. The full variable domain, with the rest looked up from reference TRBV29-1 and TRBJ1-4, is SAVISQKPSRDICQRGTSLTIQCQVDSQVTMMFWYRQQPGQSLTLIATANQGSEATYESGFVIDKFPISRPNLTFSTLTVSNMSPEDSSIYLCSVSTGRTNEKLFFGSGTQLSVL.

The V call is TRBV14, the J call TRBJ2-1, with D perhaps TRBD2 (6 bases). Germline V CDR1 and CDR2: SGHDN, FVKESK. The CDR3 covers 14 residues. The V gene lost 5 bases and the J gene lost 5 bases, with 13 bases spanning the gap. The DNA for the CDR3 is TGTGCCAGCAGCTCCATTAGCGGCAACAATGAGCAGTTCTTC. Translating gives CASSSISGNNEQFF.

This clone was detected once. The rearrangement uses TRBV5-5 and TRBJ1-4; tentative D call: TRBD1 (6 bases). The CDR3 is 15 amino acids. V lost 1 base, J lost 4 bases, and 11 bases lay in between. Germline-derived CDR1 and CDR2 are SGHKS and YYEKEE (reference sequence). The CDR3 DNA follows: TGTGCCAGCAGCTTGACTGGGGGCCGTAATGAAAAACTGTTTTTT. Residues: CASSLTGGRNEKLFF.

The V gene is TRBV7-9, the J gene TRBJ2-7, with 8 bases fitting TRBD1. V lost 5 bases, J lost 3 bases, and 9 bases stayed unmatched. The CDR3 totals 15 residues. CDR1 SEHNR and CDR2 FQNEAQ come from the germline V gene (reference sequence). The chain's CDR3 is CASSPGTGLNYEQYF. DNA for the CDR3: TGTGCCAGCAGCCCCGGGACAGGCCTAAACTACGAGCAGTACTTC.

The chain combines TRBV7-2 with TRBJ1-5; a weak D match, TRBD1 (5 bases). The CDR3 spans 13 residues. V gave up 6 bases and J gave up 3 bases, with 9 bases separating them. Germline V gene lookup returns CDR1 SGHTA and CDR2 FQGNSA. DNA of the CDR3: TGTGCCAGCAGAATGGGGCTCAATCAGCCCCAGCATTTT. Translated: CASRMGLNQPQHF.

The chain is built from TRBV15 and TRBJ1-2; a weak D match, TRBD1 (6 bases). Germline assignment: CDR1 LNHNV and CDR2 YYDKDF (reference sequence). This CDR3 comprises 15 residues. V was pared by 1 base and J by 7 bases, with 16 bases between. The CDR3 sequence: CATSRGFPLGGGYTF. The CDR3 DNA reads TGTGCCACCAGCAGAGGTTTCCCGCTAGGGGGTGGCTACACCTTC.

In DNA, the CDR3 is TGCGCCAGCAGTGATCGGAGTGCTAACTATGGCTACACCTTC. Encoded protein: CASSDRSANYGYTF. The chain combines TRBV10-2 with TRBJ1-2; D gene ambiguous. Per germline, CDR1 WSHSY and CDR2 SAAADI. The CDR3 spans 14 residues. V lost 3 bases to trimming and J lost 0 bases, with 8 bases between them.

This rearrangement joins TRBV7-9 to TRBJ2-7, with D maybe TRBD2 (6 bases). The CDR3 loop spans 13 amino acids. V gave up 5 bases and J gave up 7 bases, with 15 bases separating them. CDR1 SEHNR and CDR2 FQNEAQ come from the germline V gene (reference sequence). The CDR3 sequence: CASSRDSPREQYF. The CDR3 DNA reads as TGTGCCAGCAGCCGGGACTCTCCAAGGGAGCAGTACTTC.

The chain carries TRBV2 and TRBJ1-3; D is undetermined. The germline V gene has CDR1 SNHLY and CDR2 FYNNEI. The V and J ends lost 4 bases and 1 base respectively, with 8 bases between them. The CDR3 extends over 14 amino acids. The CDR3 loop is CASSVDNSGNTIYF. In nucleotides, the CDR3 is TGTGCCAGCAGTGTAGACAATTCTGGAAACACCATATATTTT. The variable domain in full, with the rest retrieved from reference TRBV2 and TRBJ1-3, is EPEVTQTPSHQVTQMGQEVILRCVPISNHLYFYWYRQILGQKVEFLVSFYNNEISEKSEIFDDQFSVERPDGSNFTLKIRSTKLEDSAMYFCASSVDNSGNTIYFGEGSWLTVV.

This rearrangement joins TRBV5-1 to TRBJ2-7; tentatively, D is TRBD1 (5 bases). Trimming removed 3 bases from V and 3 bases from J, with 22 bases in between. This CDR3 spans 17 amino acids. CDR1 and CDR2 (germline): SGHRS, YFSETQ. CDR3 region: CASSSGHLNDRVYEQYF. CDR3 in DNA: TGCGCCAGCAGCTCCGGACACTTGAACGACAGAGTCTACGAGCAGTACTTC.